This T cell receptor (beta chain) was profiled in a study of blood T cell repertoires in COVID-19 (dated by TCRdb to the early 2020s). Describing the broader study: The collaborator samples originated in the United States, Italy and Spain and spanned the acute and convalescent phases of COVID-19. The prospective study material was composed of cDNA or gDNA derived from T cells, B-cell-depleted T cells, or PBMCs. Subjects who had been exposed to COVID-19, were actively infected with it, or had recovered from it provided the deeply sampled blood TCRbeta repertoires that made up the dataset. The repertoires were released in a freely available public database meant as a resource for research on the immune response to SARS-CoV-2. The samples were drawn from the first 160 participants of the ongoing ImmuneRACE study and from 1,254 subjects provided by 6 global collaborators. Sample metadata almost always included a de-identified subject ID, COVID-19 status, age in years and sex. HLA class I and class II types, where available, came from metadata supplied by the sample provider rather than from assay-based typing.

Points the paper makes about the study in general: The amount of clinical and demographic metadata varied by source and participant and was provided uncurated.

The immunoSEQ Assay, a bias-controlled multiplex PCR, was used to amplify TCRbeta CDR3 regions from genomic DNA. In the authors' own workflow: Nucleated cell counts per sample were estimated from amplification of reference gene primers within the assay. To quantify the absolute abundance of each unique TCRbeta CDR3 rearrangement, sequence reads were collapsed and filtered. Productive Simpson clonality was computed per sample as the square root of Simpson's diversity index over productive rearrangements. The immuneACCESS repertoire file appears here via TCRdb, limited to in-frame rearrangements. These files lack a portion of the clones; in checked studies, under half of the deficit traces to unresolved V genes, and the cause of the others is not known. Clone size and the V and J calls come from that table; the DNA yielded D and trimming. This sample lists 200,000 to 250,000 clones; about 90% were detected once. The ten top clones hold 2% to 3% of the sample.

One collaborating source in Seattle enrolled patients while the patients were actively infected and followed the patients over time throughout the course of disease. Collaborating institutions collected whole blood in K2EDTA tubes following their own protocols. Collaborator samples were shipped for TCRbeta analysis as frozen whole blood, isolated PBMCs, or DNA extracted from either sample type. As regards this clone: Its specific antigen is unknown. The sample holds no much larger clone one base away, and base qualities are not on file.

This TCR came from a man aged 25 to 40 with COVID-19, enrolled during active disease. Specimen: peripheral blood.

The DNA sequence follows: TGTGCCAGCAGCTTGGATTACAGGGGGCCTTACGAGCAGTACTTC. It is translated as CASSLDYRGPYEQYF. The chain was built from TRBV5-4 and TRBJ2-7; 9 of the junction bases match TRBD1. Compared with germline, V lacks 0 bases and J lacks 4 bases; bases without a gene match: 5. CDR1 and CDR2 were assigned from the germline V gene (reference sequence) as SGHNT and YYREEE. The CDR3 sequence holds 15 residues, the cysteine and phenylalanine included. Kept here is only the CDR3 DNA, which spans 45 bases and is read in frame from base 1.